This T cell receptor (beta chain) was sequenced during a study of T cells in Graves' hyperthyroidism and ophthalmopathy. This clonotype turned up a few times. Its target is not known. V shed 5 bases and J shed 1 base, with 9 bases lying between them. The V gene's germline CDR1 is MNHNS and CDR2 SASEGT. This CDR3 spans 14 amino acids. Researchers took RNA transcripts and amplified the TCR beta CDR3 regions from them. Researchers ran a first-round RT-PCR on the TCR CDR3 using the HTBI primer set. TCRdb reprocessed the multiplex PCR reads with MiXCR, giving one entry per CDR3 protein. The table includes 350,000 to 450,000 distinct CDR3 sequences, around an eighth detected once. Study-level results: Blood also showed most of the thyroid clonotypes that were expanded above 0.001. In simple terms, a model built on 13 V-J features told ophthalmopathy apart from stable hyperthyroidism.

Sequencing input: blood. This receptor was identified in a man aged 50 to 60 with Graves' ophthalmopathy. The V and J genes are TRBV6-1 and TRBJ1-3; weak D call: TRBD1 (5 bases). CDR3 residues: CASSTQGSGNTIYF. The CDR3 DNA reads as TGTGCCAGCAGTACCCAGGGTTCTGGAAACACCATATATTTT.